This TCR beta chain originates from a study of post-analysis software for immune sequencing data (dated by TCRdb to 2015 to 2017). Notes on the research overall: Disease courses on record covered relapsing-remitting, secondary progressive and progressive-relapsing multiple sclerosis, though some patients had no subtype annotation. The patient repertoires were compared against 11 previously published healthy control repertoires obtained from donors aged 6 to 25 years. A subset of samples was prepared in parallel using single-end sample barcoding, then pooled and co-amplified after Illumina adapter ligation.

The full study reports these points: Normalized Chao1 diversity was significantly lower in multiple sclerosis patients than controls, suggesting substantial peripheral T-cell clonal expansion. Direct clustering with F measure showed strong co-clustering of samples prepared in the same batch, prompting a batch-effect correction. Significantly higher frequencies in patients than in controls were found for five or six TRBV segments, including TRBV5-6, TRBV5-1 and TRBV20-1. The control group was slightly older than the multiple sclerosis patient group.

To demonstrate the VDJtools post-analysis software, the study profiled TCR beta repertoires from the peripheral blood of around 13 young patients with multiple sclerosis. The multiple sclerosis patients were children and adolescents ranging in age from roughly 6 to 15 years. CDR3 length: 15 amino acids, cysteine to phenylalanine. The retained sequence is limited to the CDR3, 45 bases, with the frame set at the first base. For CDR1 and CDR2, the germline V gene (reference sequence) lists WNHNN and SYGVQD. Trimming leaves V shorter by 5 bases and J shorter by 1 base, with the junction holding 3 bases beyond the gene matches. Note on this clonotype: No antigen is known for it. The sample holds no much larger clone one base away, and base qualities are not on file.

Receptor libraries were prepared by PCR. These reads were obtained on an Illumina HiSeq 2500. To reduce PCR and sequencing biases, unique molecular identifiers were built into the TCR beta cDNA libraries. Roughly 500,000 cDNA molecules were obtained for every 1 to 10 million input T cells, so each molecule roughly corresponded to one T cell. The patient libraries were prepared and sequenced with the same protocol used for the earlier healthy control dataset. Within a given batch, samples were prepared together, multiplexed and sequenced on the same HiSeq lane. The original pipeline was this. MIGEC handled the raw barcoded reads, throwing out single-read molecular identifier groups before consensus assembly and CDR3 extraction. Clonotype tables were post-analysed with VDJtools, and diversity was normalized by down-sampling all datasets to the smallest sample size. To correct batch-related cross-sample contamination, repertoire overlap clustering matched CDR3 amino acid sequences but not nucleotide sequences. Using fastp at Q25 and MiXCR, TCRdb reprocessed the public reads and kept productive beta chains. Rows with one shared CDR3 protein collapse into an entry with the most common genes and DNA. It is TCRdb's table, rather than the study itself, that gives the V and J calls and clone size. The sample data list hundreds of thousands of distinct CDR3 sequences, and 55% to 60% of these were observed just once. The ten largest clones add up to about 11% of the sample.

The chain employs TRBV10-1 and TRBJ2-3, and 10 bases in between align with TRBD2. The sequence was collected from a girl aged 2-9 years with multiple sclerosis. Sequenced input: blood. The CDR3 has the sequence CASSTGLAGTDTQYF. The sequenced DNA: TGCGCCAGCAGTACCGGACTAGCGGGCACAGATACGCAGTATTTT.